This TCR beta chain comes out of a study of CD8 T cells in ankylosing spondylitis. Construction of TCR beta libraries was performed using quantitative 5'-RACE with molecular barcodes. TCRdb re-called the 5' RACE reads through MiXCR, storing one row per CDR3 protein. The sample gives over 700,000 distinct CDR3 sequences, about 20% of which show up once; under 20% is in the top ten. The V and J ends lost 3 bases and 4 bases respectively, with 9 bases between them. The CDR3 is 14 amino acids. Study results and limitations: Made up of under 10 highly homologous variants, a TCR beta motif appeared characteristic of ankylosing spondylitis blood. Reportedly, significant enrichment of disease-linked clones occurred in matched ankylosing spondylitis synovial fluid.

This clonotype was counted only a few times. Its antigen is unknown. This chain connects TRBV12-3 or TRBV12-4 to TRBJ2-2; weak D call: TRBD1 (6 bases). What was sequenced was blood, either unsorted or a sorted T cell fraction (not recorded which). This receptor was identified in a male donor with ankylosing spondylitis. The CDR3 here is CASSFLGGTGELFF. The CDR3 DNA reads as TGTGCCAGCAGTTTTCTAGGGGGCACCGGGGAGCTGTTTTTT.